This T cell receptor beta chain came from a study of blood T cell repertoires in COVID-19 (dated by TCRdb to between 2020 and 2021). For the study in its entirety: Samples from collaborators originated in the United States, Italy and Spain and spanned both the acute and convalescent phases of COVID-19. The material from the prospective study consisted of cDNA or gDNA derived from T cells, B-cell-depleted T cells, or PBMCs. Subjects who had been exposed to COVID-19, were actively infected with it, or had recovered from it provided the deeply sampled blood TCRbeta repertoires that made up the dataset. A freely available public database, intended as a resource for researchers studying the immune response to SARS-CoV-2, is where the repertoires were released. The samples were drawn from the first 160 participants of the ongoing ImmuneRACE study and from 950 to 1,500 subjects provided by 6 global collaborators. The sample metadata nearly always contained a de-identified subject ID, COVID-19 status, age in years and sex. Where available, HLA class I and class II types were taken from metadata supplied by the sample provider and were not determined by assay-based typing.

Enrolling through a virtual design, the prospective study's participants ranged in age from roughly 18 to 95 years and lived across about two dozen United States geographic areas. To assign participants to cohorts, the prospective study relied on clinical history that participants themselves reported in a screening survey and a study questionnaire. A participant counted as exposed if, within 2 weeks of entering the study, that participant had been in contact with someone who had a PCR-confirmed or clinician-diagnosed COVID-19 case. In the prospective study, whole blood, serum and a nasopharyngeal or oropharyngeal swab were collected from each participant by mobile phlebotomists. Over a roughly two-month period, participants in the prospective study had the option of providing additional blood draws and questionnaires. Prospective study blood samples were shipped either frozen or at room temperature before DNA extraction.

Findings and caveats that apply to the study as a whole: The amount of clinical and demographic metadata varied by source and participant and was provided uncurated.

The immunoSEQ Assay, a bias-controlled multiplex PCR, was used to amplify TCRbeta CDR3 regions from genomic DNA. Concerning the study's data processing: Within the assay, amplification of reference gene primers was used to estimate how many nucleated cells each sample contained. Sequence reads were collapsed and filtered to measure the absolute abundance of every unique TCRbeta CDR3 rearrangement. Productive Simpson clonality was computed per sample as the square root of Simpson's diversity index over productive rearrangements. Sourced from immuneACCESS, this table was stored by TCRdb with only in-frame sequences that have V and J called. A share of the clones is absent; for the studies checked, an unresolved V gene accounts for under half, and the remainder has no known explanation. D and trimming come from the DNA, and the V and J calls and clone size come from that table. The sample has around 250,000 clones on record, 88% of them singletons. The ten largest clones capture over 3% of the sample.

CDR1 is given as SGHVS and CDR2 as FQNEAQ, both from the germline V gene. V has 5 bases trimmed and J has 5 bases trimmed; junction bases matching no gene number 16. The CDR3 measures 17 amino acids from cysteine to phenylalanine. The kept DNA is CDR3 alone, 51 bases in frame from the first base. To note about this clone: Its antigen remains undetermined. Nothing much larger sits one base from this clone, and base qualities are not available.

The sequence is built from TRBV7-8 and TRBJ2-7, with 9 central nucleotides matching TRBD2. This TCR was sampled from a woman between 40 and 50 years old who had been exposed to COVID-19. The sample taken for sequencing was PBMCs or T cells enriched from blood (not recorded which). The nucleotides read TGTGCCAGCAGCCCACCACTGGGTGGCGGGGGGGCCCACGAGCAGTACTTC. Protein translation: CASSPPLGGGGAHEQYF.